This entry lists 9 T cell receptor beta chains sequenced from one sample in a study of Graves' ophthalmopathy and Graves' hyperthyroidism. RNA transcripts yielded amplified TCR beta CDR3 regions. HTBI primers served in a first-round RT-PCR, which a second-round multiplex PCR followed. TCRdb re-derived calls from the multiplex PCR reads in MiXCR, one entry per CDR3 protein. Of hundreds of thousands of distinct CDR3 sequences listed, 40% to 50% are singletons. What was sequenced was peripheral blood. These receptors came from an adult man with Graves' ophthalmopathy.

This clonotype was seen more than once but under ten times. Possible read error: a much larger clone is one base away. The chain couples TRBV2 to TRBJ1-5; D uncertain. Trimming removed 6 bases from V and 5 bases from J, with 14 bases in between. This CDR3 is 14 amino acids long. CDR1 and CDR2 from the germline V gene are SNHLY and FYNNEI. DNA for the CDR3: TGTGCCAGCAGCTCGATGAATGGATATCAGCCCCAGCATTTT. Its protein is CASSSMNGYQPQHF.

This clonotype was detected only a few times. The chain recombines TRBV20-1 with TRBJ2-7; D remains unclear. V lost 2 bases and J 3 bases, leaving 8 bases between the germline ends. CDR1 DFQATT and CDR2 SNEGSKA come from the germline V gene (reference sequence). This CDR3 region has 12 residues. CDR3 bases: TGCAGTGCTAGACAGGCAGTCTACGAGCAGTACTTC. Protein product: CSARQAVYEQYF.

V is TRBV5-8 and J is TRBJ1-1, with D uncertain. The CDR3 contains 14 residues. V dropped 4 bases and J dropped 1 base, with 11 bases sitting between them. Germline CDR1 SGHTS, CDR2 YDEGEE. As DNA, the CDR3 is TGTGCCAGCAGCCGATCTGGTGCGAACACTGAAGCTTTCTTT. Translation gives CASSRSGANTEAFF.

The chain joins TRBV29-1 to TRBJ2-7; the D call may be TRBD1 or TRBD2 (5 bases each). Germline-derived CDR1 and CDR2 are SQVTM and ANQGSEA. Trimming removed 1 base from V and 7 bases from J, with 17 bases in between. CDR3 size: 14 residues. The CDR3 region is CSVEVSGASGEQYF. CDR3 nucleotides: TGCAGCGTTGAAGTTTCCGGGGCCTCGGGGGAGCAGTACTTC.

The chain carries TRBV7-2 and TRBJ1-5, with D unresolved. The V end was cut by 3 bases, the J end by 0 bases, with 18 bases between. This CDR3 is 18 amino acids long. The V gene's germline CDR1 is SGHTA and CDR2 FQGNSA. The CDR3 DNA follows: TGTGCCAGCAGCTTTTCCCCGGTTCCGATTAATAGCAATCAGCCCCAGCATTTT. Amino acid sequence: CASSFSPVPINSNQPQHF.

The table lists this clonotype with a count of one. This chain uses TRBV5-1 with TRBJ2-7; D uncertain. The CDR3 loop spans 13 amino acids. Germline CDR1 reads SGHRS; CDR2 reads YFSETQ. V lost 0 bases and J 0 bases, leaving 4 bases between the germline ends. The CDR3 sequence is CASSLDVSYEQYF. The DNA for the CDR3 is TGCGCCAGCAGCTTGGACGTCTCCTACGAGCAGTACTTC.

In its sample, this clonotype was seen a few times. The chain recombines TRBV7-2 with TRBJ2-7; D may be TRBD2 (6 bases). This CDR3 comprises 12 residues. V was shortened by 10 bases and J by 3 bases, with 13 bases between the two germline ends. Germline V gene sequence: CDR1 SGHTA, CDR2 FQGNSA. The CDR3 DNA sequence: TGTGCCATCGGCGGGGTAAGCTACGAGCAGTACTTC. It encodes CAIGGVSYEQYF.

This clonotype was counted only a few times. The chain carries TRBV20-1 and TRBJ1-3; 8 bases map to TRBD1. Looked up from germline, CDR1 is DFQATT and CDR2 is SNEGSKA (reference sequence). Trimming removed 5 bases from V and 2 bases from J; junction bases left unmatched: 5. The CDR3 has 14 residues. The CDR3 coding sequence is TGCAGTGCTCCTATACAGGGGGCTGGAAACACCATATATTTT. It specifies CSAPIQGAGNTIYF.

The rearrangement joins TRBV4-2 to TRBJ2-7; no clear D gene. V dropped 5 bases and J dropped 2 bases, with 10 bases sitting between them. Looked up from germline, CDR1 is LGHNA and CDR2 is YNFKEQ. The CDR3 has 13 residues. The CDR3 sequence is CASSAAPTYEQYF. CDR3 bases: TGTGCCAGCAGCGCCGCCCCCACCTACGAGCAGTACTTC.